This T cell receptor (beta chain) was sequenced for a study of beta chain features in type 1 diabetes. In regard to this clone: Its target is unknown.

The isolated RNA, all of it, was reverse transcribed, so expressed TCRB transcripts were what got sequenced. The repertoire was sequenced with immunoSEQ multiplex PCR; TCRdb's copy has only in-frame clones and lacks some. Of roughly 400,000 clones detected, about 15% appear once; the ten largest clones hold under 0.04%. Via the markers CD45RO/CCR7/CD25/CD127/CD95/CD27, stem cell-like memory, regulatory, central memory and naive CD4+ cells were sorted. Study-level points and caveats: Still unanswered here is whether HLA type influences TCRB rearrangement.

The sequencing input was naive CD4+ T cells from blood. The TCR comes from a man aged 25 to 40 in good health.

The CDR3 protein is CAWSVYPPGATEAFF. As DNA, the CDR3 is TGTGCCTGGAGTGTATACCCGCCAGGGGCCACTGAAGCTTTCTTT. The chain links TRBV30 to TRBJ1-1; the D gene is possibly TRBD1 (6 bases). V was shortened by 0 bases and J by 4 bases, with 15 bases between the two germline ends. Looked up from germline, CDR1 is GTSNPN and CDR2 is SVGIG (reference sequence). This CDR3 spans 15 amino acids.